The 32 T cell receptor beta chains presented below share a single source sample, sequenced in a study of T cell responses to AZD1222 COVID-19 vaccine. Sequencing used immunoSEQ multiplex PCR; TCRdb keeps in-frame clones, though not all of them. The sample comprises roughly 99,000 clones, 90% to 95% of which are singletons, and 22% rests with the top ten. Sequences were derived from peripheral blood, sampled on day 0 of AZD1222 vaccination. These receptors all stem from an adult in good health.

As to this clone: The junction departs from germline at one end; a sequencing error may be responsible. This chain connects TRBV6-1 to TRBJ1-2, with 11 nucleotides matching TRBD1. CDR1 and CDR2 from the germline V gene are MNHNS and SASEGT. The CDR3 is 14 amino acids. CDR3 loop: CASSEGTGGYGYTF. The CDR3, as DNA: TGTGCCAGCAGCGAAGGGACAGGGGGCTATGGCTACACCTTC.

This chain's CDR3 is CASSFRGTAAFF. As DNA, the CDR3 is TGTGCCAGCAGTTTCCGCGGGACAGCAGCTTTCTTT. This chain links TRBV6-2 or TRBV6-3 with TRBJ1-1; 7 positions agree with TRBD1. V lost 4 bases and J lost 10; bases outside the gene matches: 6. This CDR3 has 12 amino acids. Germline values: CDR1 MNHEY, CDR2 SVGEGT.

The V and J genes are TRBV7-2 and TRBJ2-5; 13 nucleotides line up with TRBD2. The CDR3 length is 15 residues. CDR1 and CDR2 from the germline V gene are SGHTA and FQGNSA. With V trimmed by 5 bases and J by 4 bases, 4 bases remained unmatched. CDR3 in DNA: TGTGCCAGCAGCCCAACTAGCGGGGGGGCAGAGACCCAGTACTTC. Its translation: CASSPTSGGAETQYF. The full variable domain, its missing parts supplied by reference TRBV7-2 and TRBJ2-5, is GAGVSQSPSNKVTEKGKDVELRCDPISGHTALYWYRQSLGQGLEFLIYFQGNSAPDKSGLPSDRFSAERTGGSVSTLTIQRTQQEDSAVYLCASSPTSGGAETQYFGPGTRLLVL.

This clone was observed once. The chain uses TRBV7-9 and TRBJ1-3; D is unresolved. Trimming left V 5 bases short and J 0 bases short, with 14 bases between. Germline CDR1 is SEHNR and CDR2 is FQNEAQ (reference sequence). This CDR3 spans 16 amino acids. The CDR3 spells CASSPPPKNSGNTIYF. CDR3 DNA: TGTGCCAGCAGCCCCCCGCCGAAGAACTCTGGAAACACCATATATTTT.

The CDR3 loop reads CATISPQTDTQYF. The CDR3 DNA follows: TGTGCCACCATCTCGCCCCAAACCGATACGCAGTATTTT. The chain combines TRBV5-4 with TRBJ2-3; D is ambiguous. The germline V and J ends were trimmed by 9 bases and 6 bases, with 17 bases remaining between them. The CDR3 has 13 residues. The germline gives CDR1 SGHNT, CDR2 YYREEE (reference sequence).

V and J are TRBV6-2 or TRBV6-3 and TRBJ1-5, with D uncertain. V was clipped by 0 bases and J by 7 bases, with 7 bases between them. Germline lookup yields CDR1 MNHEY and CDR2 SVGEGT. The CDR3 is made up of 13 amino acids. Written as DNA, the CDR3 is TGTGCCAGCAGTTACTCGCTCCTGCAGCCCCAGCATTTT. It yields the protein CASSYSLLQPQHF.

This clone was seen just once. This sequence joins TRBV4-2 and TRBJ1-2; 11 bases align to TRBD1. The CDR3 covers 17 residues. Unmatched junction bases numbered 12, after V lost 1 base and J lost 8 bases. From germline, CDR1 is LGHNA and CDR2 YNFKEQ. CDR3 DNA: TGTGCCAGCAGCCAAGCGGGGACAGGGGGTATACTAAGGGGCTACACCTTC. Protein product: CASSQAGTGGILRGYTF.

This clone was detected once. V gene TRBV6-2 or TRBV6-3 combines with J gene TRBJ2-2; a weak D match, TRBD2 (5 bases). The V and J ends lost 4 bases and 5 bases respectively, with 14 bases between them. Germline values: CDR1 MNHEY, CDR2 SVGEGT. The CDR3 sequence is 15 residues long. The CDR3 sequence is CASSSTGELTGELFF. The CDR3 DNA is TGTGCCAGCAGTTCCACCGGGGAACTTACCGGGGAGCTGTTTTTT.

This clone was found a few times. The CDR3 DNA reads TGTGCCTGGAGAAGAGGCAGTCGCGCTGAAGCTTTCTTT. Its translation: CAWRRGSRAEAFF. This rearrangement joins TRBV30 to TRBJ1-1; unclear D gene. CDR1 and CDR2 from the germline V gene are GTSNPN and SVGIG (reference sequence). The CDR3 extends over 13 amino acids. Trimming cost V 3 bases and J 6 bases, with 14 bases left between them. Supplemented by reference TRBV30 and TRBJ1-1, the full variable domain reads SQTIHQWPATLVQPVGSPLSLECTVEGTSNPNLYWYRQAAGRGLQLLFYSVGIGQISSEVPQNLSASRPQDRQFILSSKKLLLSDSGFYLCAWRRGSRAEAFFGQGTRLTVV.

The count of this clone is one. The chain joins TRBV11-2 to TRBJ2-5; TRBD2 aligns across 9 bases. This CDR3 spans 16 amino acids. In germline, CDR1 is SGHAT, CDR2 FQNNGV. Trimming cost V 5 bases and J 5 bases; bases outside gene matches: 12. CDR3 region: CASSPIPAGGHETQYF. CDR3 nucleotides: TGTGCCAGCAGCCCTATCCCCGCGGGGGGGCACGAGACCCAGTACTTC. The full variable domain, in which reference TRBV11-2 and TRBJ2-5 provide the parts outside the CDR3, is EAGVAQSPRYKIIEKRQSVAFWCNPISGHATLYWYQQILGQGPKLLIQFQNNGVVDDSQLPKDRFSAERLKGVDSTLKIQPAKLEDSAVYLCASSPIPAGGHETQYFGPGTRLLVL.

The table lists this clone with a count of one. The chain uses TRBV18 and TRBJ2-7; the match to TRBD1 covers 9 bases. The trim removed 4 bases at V and 2 bases at J, leaving 3 bases unmatched. The CDR3 sequence is 14 residues long. Germline V CDR1 and CDR2: KGHSH, LQKENI. The CDR3 loop reads CASSLGTGPYEQYF. The CDR3, as DNA: TGTGCCAGCTCACTCGGGACAGGGCCCTACGAGCAGTACTTC.

The rearrangement uses TRBV30 and TRBJ1-4; 8 bases are a match to TRBD1. The V gene end was trimmed by 2 bases and the J gene end by 8 bases; junction bases not matched to a gene: 7. The CDR3 contains 14 residues. Germline V gene sequence: CDR1 GTSNPN, CDR2 SVGIG (reference sequence). The CDR3 DNA follows: TGTGCCTGGAGTTCCACCGACAGGGGCGAAAAACTGTTTTTT. This sequence encodes CAWSSTDRGEKLFF.

CDR3 nucleotide sequence: TGTGCCAGCAGCCAAACAGGGTCAGGTCAGCCCCAGCATTTT. As protein: CASSQTGSGQPQHF. The chain links TRBV7-2 to TRBJ1-5, with D possibly TRBD1 on 6 matching bases. CDR3 length: 14 residues. V lost 5 bases and J 6 bases, leaving 14 bases between the germline ends. The V gene's germline CDR1 is SGHTA and CDR2 FQGNSA.

The chain uses TRBV21-1 and TRBJ1-3; the table's D call TRBD1 went unverified against the DNA. TRBV21-1 has pseudogene status. This CDR3 region has 16 residues. CDR3 loop: CASSKGTGFTGNTIYF. CDR3 DNA sequence: TGTGCCAGCAGCAAAGGGACAGGGTTTACTGGAAACACCATATATTTT.

The rearrangement uses TRBV6-5 and TRBJ2-3; 8 positions match TRBD2. V was clipped by 5 bases and J by 2 bases; unmatched bases: 3. Germline V gene data show CDR1 as MNHEY and CDR2 as SVGAGI. The CDR3 contains 14 residues. CDR3 residues: CASSSGGLTDTQYF. In DNA, the CDR3 is TGTGCCAGCAGTAGCGGGGGACTCACAGATACGCAGTATTTT.

This clone was detected only a few times. V gene TRBV12-3 or TRBV12-4 combines with J gene TRBJ1-4; the D is unclear. The length of the CDR3 is 12 residues. Trimming pared 8 bases from V and 8 bases from J, leaving 12 bases between. The CDR3 DNA follows: TGTGCCAGCCTGGTTCGAAGCGAAAAACTGTTTTTT. Translating gives CASLVRSEKLFF.

This clone came up once. J is TRBJ2-2 and V is TRBV6-5; D gene uncertain. V was pared by 5 bases and J by 3 bases, with 4 bases between. Germline assignment: CDR1 MNHEY and CDR2 SVGAGI. The CDR3 is 12 amino acids. The CDR3 region has the DNA TGTGCCAGCAGTCGAGACACCGGGGAGCTGTTTTTT. It is translated as CASSRDTGELFF.

The DNA for the CDR3 is TGTGCCACCAGCAGGGATAGCCGTCAGCCCCAGCATTTT. This codes for CATSRDSRQPQHF. The rearrangement links TRBV15 to TRBJ1-5; D unresolved. The CDR3 loop spans 13 amino acids. Trimming took off 3 bases at V and 6 bases at J, with 9 bases between the two ends. Germline V CDR1 and CDR2: LNHNV, YYDKDF (reference sequence).

The chain employs TRBV2 and TRBJ2-2; no reliable D call. The CDR3 is 16 amino acids. The V and J ends lost 8 bases and 0 bases respectively, with 16 bases between them. Germline CDR1 SNHLY, CDR2 FYNNEI. The CDR3 sequence is CASAREFGANTGELFF. The CDR3, as DNA: TGTGCCAGCGCGAGAGAATTCGGCGCGAACACCGGGGAGCTGTTTTTT.

The chain links TRBV5-1 to TRBJ1-1; D not resolved. V lost 5 bases and J lost 4, with 6 bases in between. Per germline, CDR1 SGHRS and CDR2 YFSETQ. The CDR3 is 11 amino acids. This chain's CDR3 is CASRVGTEAFF. The CDR3, as DNA: TGCGCCAGCAGGGTAGGCACTGAAGCTTTCTTT.

This chain links TRBV7-2 with TRBJ1-4, with D perhaps matching TRBD1 (5 bases). Germline-derived CDR1 and CDR2 are SGHTA and FQGNSA. Deletions cut 4 bases from V and 5 bases from J, with 14 bases between. This CDR3 has 15 residues. CDR3 protein: CASSSGGVFNEKLFF. CDR3 DNA sequence: TGTGCCAGCAGCTCGGGGGGGGTCTTCAATGAAAAACTGTTTTTT.

J is TRBJ1-1 and V is TRBV23-1, with D unclear. TRBV23-1 is identified as an open reading frame with a role that is uncertain. V lost 8 bases and J lost 8, with 9 bases in between. The CDR3 consists of 10 residues. This CDR3 reads CASARAEAFF. CDR3 coding DNA: TGCGCCAGCGCTAGGGCGGAAGCTTTCTTT.

The chain joins TRBV3-1 (or the pseudogene TRBV3-2) to TRBJ2-1, with TRBD2 identical over 9 bases. The CDR3 has 15 amino acids. CDR1 is LGHDT and CDR2 is YNNKEL in the germline V gene (reference sequence). Trimming at V came to 4 bases and at J to 6 bases, leaving 7 bases not matched to a gene. The CDR3 nucleotides read TGTGCCAGCAGCCCGCCGGCGGGGGGGCCCAATGAGCAGTTCTTC. Protein: CASSPPAGGPNEQFF.

This clone was seen only once. This chain uses TRBV7-8 with TRBJ2-7; D unresolved. The germline V and J ends were trimmed by 1 base and 6 bases, with 7 bases remaining between them. Germline values: CDR1 SGHVS, CDR2 FQNEAQ. This CDR3 comprises 12 residues. The DNA of the CDR3 is TGTGCCAGCAGCTTAGGCGAGCGCGAGCAGTACTTC. Protein sequence: CASSLGEREQYF.

The chain couples TRBV7-2 to TRBJ1-2; tentative D call: TRBD1 (6 bases). The length of the CDR3 is 15 residues. V was shortened by 5 bases and J by 2 bases, with 15 bases between the two germline ends. The germline gives CDR1 SGHTA, CDR2 FQGNSA. This CDR3 reads CASSIRTDNNYGYTF. The DNA for the CDR3 is TGTGCCAGCAGCATACGGACAGACAACAACTATGGCTACACCTTC.

The rearrangement uses TRBV6-2 or TRBV6-3 and TRBJ2-4, with 13 bases identical to TRBD2. The V segment lost 3 bases and the J segment 7 bases; nucleotides outside the gene matches: 6. CDR3 size: 16 residues. Germline V gene data show CDR1 as MNHEY and CDR2 as SVGEGT. The DNA for the CDR3 is TGTGCCAGCAGTTATTCCGGGACTAGCGGGGATAACATTCAGTACTTC. This encodes CASSYSGTSGDNIQYF.

The chain recombines TRBV6-6 with TRBJ1-2; D uncertain. The CDR3 is made up of 14 amino acids. Germline V gene data show CDR1 as MNHNY and CDR2 as SVGAGI (reference sequence). V was pared by 0 bases and J by 0 bases, with 5 bases between. This CDR3 is CASSYSGPNYGYTF. The CDR3 DNA reads TGTGCCAGCAGTTACTCAGGGCCTAACTATGGCTACACCTTC.

This clone has just one count. Here the CDR3 reads CASSLDGTRQGMEKLFF. As DNA, the CDR3 is TGCGCCAGCAGCTTGGACGGCACAAGACAGGGTATGGAAAAACTGTTTTTT. The rearrangement uses TRBV5-1 and TRBJ1-4; TRBD1 matches at 7 bases. This CDR3 comprises 17 residues. The trim removed 0 bases at V and 8 bases at J, leaving 13 bases unmatched. CDR1 is SGHRS, CDR2 YFSETQ, per germline.

The rearrangement joins TRBV19 to TRBJ1-1; TRBD1 matches 7 bases. Germline V gene data show CDR1 as LNHDA and CDR2 as SQIVND (reference sequence). This CDR3 comprises 15 residues. V lost 5 bases to trimming and J lost 4 bases; unmatched junction nucleotides: 10. In DNA, the CDR3 is TGTGCCAGTAGTTCACATGAGGCAGGGGGCACTGAAGCTTTCTTT. Protein product: CASSSHEAGGTEAFF. The entire variable domain, with the rest obtained from reference TRBV19 and TRBJ1-1, is as follows: DGGITQSPKYLFRKEGQNVTLSCEQNLNHDAMYWYRQDPGQGLRLIYYSQIVNDFQKGDIAEGYSVSREKKESFPLTVTSAQKNPTAFYLCASSSHEAGGTEAFFGQGTRLTVV.

The chain uses TRBV3-1 (or the pseudogene TRBV3-2) and TRBJ2-4; TRBD2 matches at 7 bases. V trimming: 0 bases; J trimming: 4 bases; junction bases outside the gene matches: 6. The germline gives CDR1 LGHDT, CDR2 YNNKEL (reference sequence). This CDR3 is 16 amino acids long. The CDR3 region has the DNA TGTGCCAGCAGCCAAGAAGGCCTAGCGGTGAAAAACATTCAGTACTTC. This encodes CASSQEGLAVKNIQYF.

The genes are TRBV13 and TRBJ1-1, with D uncertain. V shed 1 base and J shed 0 bases, with 9 bases lying between them. The germline CDR1 and CDR2 sequences are PRHDT and FYEKMQ (reference sequence). CDR3 length: 15 amino acids. The DNA of the CDR3 is TGTGCCAGCAGCTTAGTTGGGGTACTGAACACTGAAGCTTTCTTT. The encoded protein is CASSLVGVLNTEAFF.

The chain employs TRBV5-8 and TRBJ1-3, with D unresolved. This CDR3 is 12 amino acids long. The germline CDR1 and CDR2 sequences are SGHTS and YDEGEE. V dropped 0 bases and J dropped 4 bases, with 2 bases sitting between them. CDR3 nucleotide sequence: TGTGCCAGCAGCTTGGCCGGAAACACCATATATTTT. Its protein is CASSLAGNTIYF.